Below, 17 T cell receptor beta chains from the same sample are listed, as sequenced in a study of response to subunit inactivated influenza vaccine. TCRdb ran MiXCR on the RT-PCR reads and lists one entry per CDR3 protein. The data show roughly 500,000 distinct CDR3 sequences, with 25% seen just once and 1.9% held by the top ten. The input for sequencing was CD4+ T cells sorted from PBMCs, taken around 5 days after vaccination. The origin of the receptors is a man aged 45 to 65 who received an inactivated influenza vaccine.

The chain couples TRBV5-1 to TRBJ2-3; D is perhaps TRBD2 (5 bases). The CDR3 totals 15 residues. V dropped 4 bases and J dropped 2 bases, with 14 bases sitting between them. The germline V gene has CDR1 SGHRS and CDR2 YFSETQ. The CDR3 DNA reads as TGCGCCAGCAGCCCTCCGGGGAGTAACACAGATACGCAGTATTTT. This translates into CASSPPGSNTDTQYF. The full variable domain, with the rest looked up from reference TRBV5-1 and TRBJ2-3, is KAGVTQTPRYLIKTRGQQVTLSCSPISGHRSVSWYQQTPGQGLQFLFEYFSETQRNKGNFPGRFSGRQFSNSRSEMNVSTLELGDSALYLCASSPPGSNTDTQYFGPGTRLTVL.

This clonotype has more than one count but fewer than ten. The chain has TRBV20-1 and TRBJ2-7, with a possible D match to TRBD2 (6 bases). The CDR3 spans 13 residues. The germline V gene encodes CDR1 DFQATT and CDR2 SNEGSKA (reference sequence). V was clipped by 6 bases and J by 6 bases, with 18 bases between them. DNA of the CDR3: TGCAGTGCCCTACGGGAGCCAGTACCCGAGCAGTACTTC. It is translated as CSALREPVPEQYF.

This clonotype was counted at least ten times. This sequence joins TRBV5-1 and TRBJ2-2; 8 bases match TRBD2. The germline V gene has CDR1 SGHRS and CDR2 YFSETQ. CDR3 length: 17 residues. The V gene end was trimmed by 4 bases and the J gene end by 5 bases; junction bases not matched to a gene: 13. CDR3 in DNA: TGCGCCAGCAGCCCTAACGTTTTGACTAGCGCTACCGGGGAGCTGTTTTTT. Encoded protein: CASSPNVLTSATGELFF.

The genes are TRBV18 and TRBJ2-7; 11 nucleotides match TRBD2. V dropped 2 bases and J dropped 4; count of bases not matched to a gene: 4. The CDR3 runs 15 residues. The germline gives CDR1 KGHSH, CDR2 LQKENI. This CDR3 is CASSPSLAGAYEQYF. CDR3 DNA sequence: TGTGCCAGCTCACCATCACTAGCGGGAGCTTACGAGCAGTACTTC.

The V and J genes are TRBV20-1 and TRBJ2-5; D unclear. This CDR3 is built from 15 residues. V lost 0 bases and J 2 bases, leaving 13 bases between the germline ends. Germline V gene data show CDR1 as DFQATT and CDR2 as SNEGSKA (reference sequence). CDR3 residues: CSARDPTLRQETQYF. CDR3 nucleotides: TGCAGTGCTAGAGATCCCACACTCCGACAAGAGACCCAGTACTTC.

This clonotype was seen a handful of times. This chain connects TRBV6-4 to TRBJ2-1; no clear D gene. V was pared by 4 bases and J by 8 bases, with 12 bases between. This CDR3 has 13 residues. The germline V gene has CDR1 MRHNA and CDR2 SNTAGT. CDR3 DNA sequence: TGTGCCAGCAGTGCAGAGCCCAGGTATGAGCAGTTCTTC. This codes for CASSAEPRYEQFF.

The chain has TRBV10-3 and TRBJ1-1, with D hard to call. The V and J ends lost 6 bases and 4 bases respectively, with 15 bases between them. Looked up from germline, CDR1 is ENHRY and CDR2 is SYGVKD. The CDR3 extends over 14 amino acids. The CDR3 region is CAISDGLGSTEAFF. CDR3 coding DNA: TGTGCCATCAGCGACGGGTTAGGGAGCACTGAAGCTTTCTTT.

The CDR3 loop reads CASSYRDRAYEQYF. For the CDR3, the DNA is TGCGCCAGCAGTTACCGGGACAGGGCCTACGAGCAGTACTTC. The chain is built from TRBV5-1 and TRBJ2-7; 9 nucleotides align to TRBD1. This CDR3 is 14 amino acids long. V was pared by 5 bases and J by 2 bases, with 5 bases of the junction left unmatched. CDR1 SGHRS and CDR2 YFSETQ come from the germline V gene.

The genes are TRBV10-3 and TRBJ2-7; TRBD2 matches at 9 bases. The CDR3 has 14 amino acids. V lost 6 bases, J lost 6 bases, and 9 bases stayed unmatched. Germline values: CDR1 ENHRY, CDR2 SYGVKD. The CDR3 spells CAIRGTSRGSEQYF. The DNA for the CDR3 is TGTGCCATCAGGGGGACTAGCAGGGGGAGCGAGCAGTACTTC.

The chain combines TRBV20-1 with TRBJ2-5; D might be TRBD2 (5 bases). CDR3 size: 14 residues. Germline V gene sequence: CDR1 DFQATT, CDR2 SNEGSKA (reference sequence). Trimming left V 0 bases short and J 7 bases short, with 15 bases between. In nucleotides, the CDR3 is TGCAGTGCTAGAGATGGTCCTAGCCGGTGGACCCAGTACTTC. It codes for CSARDGPSRWTQYF.

The CDR3 loop reads CASAPRQGAYYEQYF. The CDR3 region has the DNA TGTGCCAGCGCCCCTCGACAGGGGGCTTACTACGAGCAGTACTTC. The chain couples TRBV2 to TRBJ2-7, with 10 bases matching TRBD1. Trimming removed 8 bases from V and 3 bases from J; junction bases left unmatched: 10. Germline values: CDR1 SNHLY, CDR2 FYNNEI. The CDR3 totals 15 residues.

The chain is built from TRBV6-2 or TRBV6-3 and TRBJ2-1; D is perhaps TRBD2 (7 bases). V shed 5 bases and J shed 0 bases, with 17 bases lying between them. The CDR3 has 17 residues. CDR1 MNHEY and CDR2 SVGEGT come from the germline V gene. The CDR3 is CASSRGVTGLSYNEQFF. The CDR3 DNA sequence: TGTGCCAGCAGTCGGGGGGTAACAGGGCTCTCCTACAATGAGCAGTTCTTC.

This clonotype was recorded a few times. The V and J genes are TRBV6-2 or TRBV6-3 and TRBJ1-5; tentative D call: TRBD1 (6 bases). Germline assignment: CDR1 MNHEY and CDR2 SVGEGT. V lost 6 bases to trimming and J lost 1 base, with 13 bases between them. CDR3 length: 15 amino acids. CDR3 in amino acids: CASSRGGPSNQPQHF. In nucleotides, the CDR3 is TGTGCCAGCAGCCGCGGGGGGCCGAGCAATCAGCCCCAGCATTTT.

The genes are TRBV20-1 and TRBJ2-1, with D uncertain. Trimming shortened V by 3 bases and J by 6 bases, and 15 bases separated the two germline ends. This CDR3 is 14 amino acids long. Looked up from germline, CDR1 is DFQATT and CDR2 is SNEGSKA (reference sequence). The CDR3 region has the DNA TGCAGTGCTAGGGGTCTAATATCGGGCAATGAGCAGTTCTTC. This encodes CSARGLISGNEQFF.

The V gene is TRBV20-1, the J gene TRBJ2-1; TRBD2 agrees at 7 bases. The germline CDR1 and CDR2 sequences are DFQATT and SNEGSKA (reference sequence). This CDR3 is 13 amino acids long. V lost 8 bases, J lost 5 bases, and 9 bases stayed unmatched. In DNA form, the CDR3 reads TGCAGTCTGTGGCTAGCGGTAAACAATGAGCAGTTCTTC. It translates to CSLWLAVNNEQFF.

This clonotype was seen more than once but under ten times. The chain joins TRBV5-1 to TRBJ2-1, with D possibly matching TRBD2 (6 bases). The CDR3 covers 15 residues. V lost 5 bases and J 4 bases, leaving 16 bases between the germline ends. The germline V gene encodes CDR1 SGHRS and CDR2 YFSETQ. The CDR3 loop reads CASRYTPGEYNEQFF. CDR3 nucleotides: TGCGCCAGCAGGTATACACCGGGGGAATACAATGAGCAGTTCTTC.

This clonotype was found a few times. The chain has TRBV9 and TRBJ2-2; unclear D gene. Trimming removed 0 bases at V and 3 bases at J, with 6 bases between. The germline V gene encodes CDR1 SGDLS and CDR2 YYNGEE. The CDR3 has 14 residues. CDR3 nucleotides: TGTGCCAGCAGCGTAGGGCAGGACACCGGGGAGCTGTTTTTT. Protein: CASSVGQDTGELFF.